Presented here are 13 T cell receptor beta chains from one specimen sequenced in a study of blood T cell repertoires in COVID-19. Sequencing was performed with immunoSEQ multiplex PCR; in TCRdb, only in-frame clones are kept and a portion is missing. Here the sample spans under 200,000 clones, 88% being singletons. Material for sequencing was peripheral blood. These receptors were collected from a man between 40 and 49 years old with active or convalescent COVID-19.

The chain combines TRBV19 with TRBJ1-1; TRBD1 is a possible D gene (6 bases). The CDR3 spans 15 residues. Germline V gene lookup returns CDR1 LNHDA and CDR2 SQIVND (reference sequence). The V end was cut by 5 bases, the J end by 1 base, with 14 bases between. DNA for the CDR3: TGTGCCAGTAGTCACATCGACAGGAAGAACACTGAAGCTTTCTTT. This sequence encodes CASSHIDRKNTEAFF.

The chain carries TRBV24-1 and TRBJ1-2; no reliable D call. In germline, CDR1 is KGHDR, CDR2 SFDVKD. The germline V and J ends were trimmed by 4 bases and 6 bases, with 11 bases remaining between them. The CDR3 extends over 13 amino acids. The CDR3 sequence: CATSERYFNGYTF. The CDR3 DNA reads TGTGCCACCAGTGAACGGTACTTTAATGGCTACACCTTC.

V usage is TRBV19 and J usage is TRBJ2-7; 8 bases fit TRBD1. CDR3 size: 15 residues. Germline V lookup: CDR1 LNHDA, CDR2 SQIVND (reference sequence). Trimming took 5 bases from V and 2 from J; bases not matched to a gene: 8. This CDR3 reads CASSSPGQAAYEQYF. The CDR3 DNA follows: TGTGCCAGTAGTTCACCGGGACAGGCGGCCTACGAGCAGTACTTC.

The chain links TRBV6-5 to TRBJ2-1, with 11 nucleotides matching TRBD2. V lost 6 bases and J lost 9; bases outside the gene matches: 10. The CDR3 runs to 15 residues. Germline CDR1 MNHEY, CDR2 SVGAGI. The CDR3: CASRLTSGSRSEQFF. The CDR3, as DNA: TGTGCCAGCAGGCTAACTAGCGGGAGTCGTAGTGAGCAGTTCTTC.

This chain joins TRBV4-1 and TRBJ1-1, with 7 bases that match TRBD1. CDR3 length: 13 amino acids. V gave up 4 bases and J gave up 8 bases; unmatched junction bases: 7. CDR1 and CDR2 (germline): MGHRA, YSYEKL. The CDR3 spells CASSLDRAREAFF. The CDR3 DNA is TGCGCCAGCAGCCTCGACAGGGCTAGGGAAGCTTTCTTT.

This clone has only one observation. The gene calls are TRBV25-1 and TRBJ2-3, with 10 bases matching TRBD2. Germline CDR1 MGHDK, CDR2 SYGVNS. This CDR3 has 15 amino acids. Trimming at V came to 6 bases and at J to 5 bases, leaving 8 bases not matched to a gene. The CDR3 bases are TGTGCCAGCAGCCCCCCCCGACTAGCGGGAGATACGCAGTATTTT. This sequence encodes CASSPPRLAGDTQYF. Supplemented by reference TRBV25-1 and TRBJ2-3, the full variable domain reads EADIYQTPRYLVIGTGKKITLECSQTMGHDKMYWYQQDPGMELHLIHYSYGVNSTEKGDLSSESTVSRIRTEHFPLTLESARPSHTSQYLCASSPPRLAGDTQYFGPGTRLTVL.

This chain connects TRBV30 to TRBJ1-4, with 7 bases lining up with TRBD1. The CDR3 has 14 residues. Germline-derived CDR1 and CDR2 are GTSNPN and SVGIG (reference sequence). V lost 3 bases to trimming and J lost 8 bases; unmatched junction nucleotides: 9. CDR3 residues: CAWRGTALGEKLFF. The CDR3 coding sequence is TGTGCCTGGAGGGGGACAGCCTTGGGGGAAAAACTGTTTTTT.

V and J are TRBV5-4 and TRBJ2-5, with D uncertain. V was pared by 2 bases and J by 5 bases, with 13 bases between. This CDR3 spans 14 amino acids. Germline CDR1 is SGHNT and CDR2 is YYREEE (reference sequence). The CDR3 nucleotides are TGTGCCAGCAGCTTCCAGAGCCGAGCGGAGACCCAGTACTTC. Protein: CASSFQSRAETQYF.

This clone showed up just a few times. The chain has TRBV19 and TRBJ2-1; 7 bases map to TRBD1. The CDR3 runs to 13 residues. V shed 8 bases, J shed 8 bases, and the junction held 9 bases outside the gene matches. The germline CDR1 and CDR2 sequences are LNHDA and SQIVND (reference sequence). The DNA of the CDR3 is TGTGCCAGTCGAAAACAGGGGCCCGATGAGCAGTTCTTC. Its protein product is CASRKQGPDEQFF.

This clone was detected only once. The genes are TRBV3-1 (or the pseudogene TRBV3-2) and TRBJ1-2, with D hard to call. The CDR3 covers 14 residues. Germline V gene data show CDR1 as LGHDT and CDR2 as YNNKEL (reference sequence). Trimming cost V 4 bases and J 1 base, with 10 bases left between them. The CDR3 sequence: CASSPRLLNYGYTF. In DNA, the CDR3 is TGTGCCAGCAGCCCGAGGCTTCTTAACTATGGCTACACCTTC.

The V call is TRBV19, the J call TRBJ1-3, with TRBD1 matching 10 bases. This CDR3 is 17 amino acids long. Trimming removed 11 bases from V and 2 bases from J; junction bases left unmatched: 15. In germline, CDR1 is LNHDA, CDR2 SQIVND (reference sequence). The chain's CDR3 is CASTLSLGTGAGNTIYF. The CDR3 DNA reads as TGTGCCTCCACTCTGTCCCTTGGGACAGGGGCTGGAAACACCATATATTTT.

The gene calls are TRBV3-1 (or the pseudogene TRBV3-2) and TRBJ2-3; 10 nucleotides align to TRBD2. The CDR3 extends over 18 amino acids. Germline values: CDR1 LGHDT, CDR2 YNNKEL (reference sequence). Trimming at V came to 0 bases and at J to 5 bases, leaving 11 bases not matched to a gene. CDR3 in amino acids: CASSQDGGLAGVGDTQYF. CDR3 in DNA: TGTGCCAGCAGCCAAGATGGAGGGCTAGCGGGAGTGGGAGATACGCAGTATTTT.

J is TRBJ1-2 and V is TRBV2; TRBD1 is a possible D gene (5 bases). Germline V gives CDR1 SNHLY, CDR2 FYNNEI. The CDR3 consists of 14 residues. V gave up 6 bases and J gave up 5 bases, with 16 bases separating them. The CDR3 coding sequence is TGTGCCAGCAGGCCGGCGGGGCAAGGATATGGCTACACCTTC. Protein product: CASRPAGQGYGYTF.